This TCR beta chain was sequenced during a study of CD8+ T cells in alopecia areata. Cell sorting on a FACSAria was used to separate CD4+ and CD8+ T cells from the PBMCs. V lost 3 bases to trimming and J lost 4 bases, with 18 bases between them. This CDR3 comprises 17 residues. CDR1 and CDR2 (germline): MGHRA, YSYEKL. Following extraction, RNA underwent reverse transcription to cDNA, which served as the sequencing template. Data came from immunoSEQ multiplex PCR; TCRdb stores just in-frame clones and leaves some out. The table has 150,000 or so clones, 75% to 90% seen once. Sequencing used CD8+ T cells sorted from blood, obtained at week 0. V is TRBV4-1 and J is TRBJ2-2; D is uncertain. The clonotype was recovered from a human donor with alopecia areata. The CDR3 region is CASSHHLHLGTTGELFF. Here the CDR3 DNA reads TGCGCCAGCAGCCACCACTTACACCTAGGTACCACCGGGGAGCTGTTTTTT.